This TCR beta chain was captured in a study of CXCR3-negative and CXCR3-positive naive CD8 T cells. Study conclusions and caveats: More hydrophobic TRB CDR3s were found in CXCR3-positive naive cells than in CXCR3-negative naive cells.

There are 18 residues in the CDR3. Germline CDR1 and CDR2: MNHNY and SVGAGI (reference sequence). Preparation of TRB cDNA libraries relied on 5' RACE carrying UMI labels. TCRdb derives one entry per CDR3 protein from the 5' RACE reads, leaving out DNA. The listing records around 120,000 distinct CDR3 sequences. A remark on this clonotype: Antigen unknown.

The chain employs TRBV6-6 and TRBJ1-1; TCRdb names TRBD1, which stays unverified in the absence of DNA. This TCR derives from a human donor in good health. Some clones in this sample may be carry-over from other donors' samples. Material for sequencing was naive CXCR3+ CD8+ T cells from blood. The subset was: CD45RO-CCR7+CD27+CD95- naive CD8+ T cells expressing CXCR3 (TNR3+). CDR3 sequence: CASSYAGQDGLWITEAFF.